What follows are 18 T cell receptor beta chains derived from one specimen sequenced in a study of cytotoxic CD8 clonotypes in ibrutinib-treated CLL. Method: immunoSEQ multiplex PCR; TCRdb's copy keeps in-frame clones and lacks some. In the table there are around 200,000 clones, approximately 79% of which are singletons. The sequenced sample was PBMCs, obtained after 12 months of ibrutinib treatment. The receptors were gathered from a human donor with chronic lymphocytic leukemia.

This chain links TRBV7-8 with TRBJ2-7; 8 nucleotides line up with TRBD2. The CDR3 extends over 16 amino acids. V gave up 1 base and J gave up 1 base; unmatched junction bases: 6. CDR1 and CDR2 (germline): SGHVS, FQNEAQ. The chain's CDR3 is CASSLDASGRSYEQYF. The CDR3 nucleotides are TGTGCCAGCAGCTTAGACGCTAGCGGGCGATCCTACGAGCAGTACTTC.

V gene TRBV7-2 combines with J gene TRBJ1-3; D is undetermined. Deletions cut 2 bases from V and 7 bases from J, with 6 bases between. In germline, CDR1 is SGHTA, CDR2 FQGNSA. The CDR3 has 12 amino acids. In nucleotides, the CDR3 is TGTGCCAGCAGCTTACTGGGCAACACCATATATTTT. Protein sequence: CASSLLGNTIYF.

The chain links TRBV5-6 to TRBJ1-1; D perhaps matches TRBD1 (5 bases). Trimming removed 6 bases at V and 1 base at J, with 13 bases between. The germline V gene encodes CDR1 SGHDT and CDR2 YYEEEE. The CDR3 length is 14 residues. The DNA of the CDR3 is TGTGCCAGCACCCCAGGGCTGGGGAACACTGAAGCTTTCTTT. It encodes CASTPGLGNTEAFF. Based on the CDR3 plus reference TRBV5-6 and TRBJ1-1, the full variable domain is DAGVTQSPTHLIKTRGQQVTLRCSPKSGHDTVSWYQQALGQGPQFIFQYYEEEERQRGNFPDRFSGHQFPNYSSELNVNALLLGDSALYLCASTPGLGNTEAFFGQGTRLTVV.

This sequence joins TRBV18 and TRBJ2-1; D may be TRBD1 (5 bases). V dropped 3 bases and J dropped 2 bases, with 20 bases sitting between them. The CDR3 is made up of 18 amino acids. CDR1 is KGHSH, CDR2 LQKENI, per germline. The CDR3 nucleotides read TGTGCCAGCTCACCTGGCGGCCTGGGGCTTCGCCCCTACAATGAGCAGTTCTTC. This sequence encodes CASSPGGLGLRPYNEQFF. Drawing the rest from reference TRBV18 and TRBJ2-1, the complete variable domain is NAGVMQNPRHLVRRRGQEARLRCSPMKGHSHVYWYRQLPEEGLKFMVYLQKENIIDESGMPKERFSAEFPKEGPSILRIQQVVRGDSAAYFCASSPGGLGLRPYNEQFFGPGTRLTVL.

The rearrangement uses TRBV5-1 and TRBJ2-5; the match to TRBD2 covers 10 bases. Trimming took 4 bases from V and 5 from J; bases not matched to a gene: 11. The CDR3 runs 16 residues. CDR1 is SGHRS and CDR2 is YFSETQ in the germline V gene. DNA for the CDR3: TGCGCCAGCAGCGCGAGCGGGGGGGCCGTTCGGGAGACCCAGTACTTC. This encodes CASSASGGAVRETQYF.

This clone was picked up one time. The gene calls are TRBV4-1 and TRBJ1-3; 8 nucleotides agree with TRBD1. V lost 3 bases, J lost 0 bases, and 7 bases stayed unmatched. This CDR3 has 17 amino acids. Germline V lookup: CDR1 MGHRA, CDR2 YSYEKL. The CDR3 DNA reads as TGCGCCAGCAGCCACTGGACAGGGACGGGCTCTGGAAACACCATATATTTT. It yields the protein CASSHWTGTGSGNTIYF.

The chain has TRBV6-6 and TRBJ2-7; tentative D call: TRBD2 (5 bases). Trimming pared 3 bases from V and 7 bases from J, leaving 22 bases between. The germline V gene has CDR1 MNHNY and CDR2 SVGAGI (reference sequence). This CDR3 has 16 amino acids. The CDR3, as DNA: TGTGCCAGCAGTTATGGATTGAGAGGAGGCCCTGATGAGCAGTACTTC. Protein sequence: CASSYGLRGGPDEQYF.

The V and J genes are TRBV6-5 and TRBJ1-2; unclear D gene. Trimming stripped 0 bases from V and 4 bases from J, with 12 bases between. Germline V lookup: CDR1 MNHEY, CDR2 SVGAGI. The CDR3 runs to 15 residues. CDR3 sequence (DNA): TGTGCCAGCAGTTACTCGGTTTCGGATTCCTATGGCTACACCTTC. Amino acids: CASSYSVSDSYGYTF.

This chain uses TRBV6-5 with TRBJ2-7; 9 bases align to TRBD1. Germline V lookup: CDR1 MNHEY, CDR2 SVGAGI. This CDR3 region has 14 residues. Trimming took 4 bases from V and 1 from J; bases not matched to a gene: 2. The CDR3 DNA reads as TGTGCCAGCAGTTTGGGACAGGGTTCCTACGAGCAGTACTTC. Translation gives CASSLGQGSYEQYF.

The chain uses TRBV5-8 and TRBJ2-7; D gene ambiguous. The CDR3 spans 12 residues. V was shortened by 0 bases and J by 3 bases, with 4 bases between the two germline ends. Germline assignment: CDR1 SGHTS and CDR2 YDEGEE. The CDR3 DNA reads as TGTGCCAGCAGCTTGGACCGCTACGAGCAGTACTTC. Encoded protein: CASSLDRYEQYF.

V is TRBV23-1 and J is TRBJ2-7; TRBD1 aligns across 8 bases. TRBV23-1 is marked as an open reading frame, function uncertain. Trimming cost V 4 bases and J 2 bases; bases outside gene matches: 10. The length of the CDR3 is 16 residues. DNA for the CDR3: TGCGCCAGCAGTCCGAGGAGGACAGGGTACCCCTACGAGCAGTACTTC. Amino acids: CASSPRRTGYPYEQYF.

This sequence joins TRBV19 and TRBJ2-7; D is perhaps TRBD1 (5 bases). CDR1 LNHDA and CDR2 SQIVND come from the germline V gene (reference sequence). V shed 2 bases and J shed 6 bases, with 11 bases lying between them. The CDR3 length is 13 residues. CDR3 nucleotide sequence: TGTGCCAGTAGTATAAAAGGGGCAGGCGAGCAGTACTTC. Encoded protein: CASSIKGAGEQYF.

The gene calls are TRBV6-5 and TRBJ2-5; D is unclear. The V end was cut by 3 bases, the J end by 0 bases, with 11 bases between. Germline V gene lookup returns CDR1 MNHEY and CDR2 SVGAGI. The CDR3 is 15 amino acids. The CDR3 sequence: CASSYTPRDQETQYF. CDR3 coding DNA: TGTGCCAGCAGTTATACACCTCGGGACCAAGAGACCCAGTACTTC.

The chain employs TRBV2 and TRBJ1-1; D gene unclear. The V end lost 9 bases, the J end lost 1 base, and 6 bases lay between the germline ends. Per germline, CDR1 SNHLY and CDR2 FYNNEI. This CDR3 is built from 11 residues. CDR3 nucleotides: TGTGCCAGTGTCAAGAACACTGAAGCTTTCTTT. Protein: CASVKNTEAFF.

The chain carries TRBV6-5 and TRBJ2-1, with D possibly being TRBD2 (6 bases). Per the germline V gene, CDR1 is MNHEY and CDR2 is SVGAGI. V lost 5 bases, J lost 2 bases, and 13 bases lay in between. This CDR3 is 15 amino acids long. DNA of the CDR3: TGTGCCAGCAGTGGGGGGAGAGGGACCTACAATGAGCAGTTCTTC. Translation gives CASSGGRGTYNEQFF.

The chain combines TRBV9 with TRBJ1-3; TRBD1 matches at 8 bases. The J segment lost 7 bases and the V segment lost 4 bases, leaving 13 bases of the junction unmatched. CDR1 and CDR2 (germline): SGDLS, YYNGEE. The CDR3 contains 16 residues. The CDR3 region is CASSSRPDRARNTIYF. CDR3 DNA sequence: TGTGCCAGCAGCTCAAGACCGGACAGGGCGCGCAACACCATATATTTT.

The chain combines TRBV7-2 with TRBJ1-2; possible D gene TRBD1, 6 bases. Germline V lookup: CDR1 SGHTA, CDR2 FQGNSA. The length of the CDR3 is 14 residues. The V and J ends lost 5 bases and 3 bases respectively, with 13 bases between them. CDR3 in DNA: TGTGCCAGCAGCCCCCAGGGGTGGGACTATGGCTACACCTTC. Translated, it gives CASSPQGWDYGYTF.

This clone showed up just a few times. This sequence joins TRBV2 and TRBJ2-7; no clear D gene. CDR1 and CDR2 (germline): SNHLY, FYNNEI. Trimming took 6 bases from V and 1 from J, leaving 13 bases between them. The CDR3 runs to 14 residues. As DNA, the CDR3 is TGTGCCAGCAGAGTCGACACTGGGTCCTACGAGCAGTACTTC. The encoded protein is CASRVDTGSYEQYF.